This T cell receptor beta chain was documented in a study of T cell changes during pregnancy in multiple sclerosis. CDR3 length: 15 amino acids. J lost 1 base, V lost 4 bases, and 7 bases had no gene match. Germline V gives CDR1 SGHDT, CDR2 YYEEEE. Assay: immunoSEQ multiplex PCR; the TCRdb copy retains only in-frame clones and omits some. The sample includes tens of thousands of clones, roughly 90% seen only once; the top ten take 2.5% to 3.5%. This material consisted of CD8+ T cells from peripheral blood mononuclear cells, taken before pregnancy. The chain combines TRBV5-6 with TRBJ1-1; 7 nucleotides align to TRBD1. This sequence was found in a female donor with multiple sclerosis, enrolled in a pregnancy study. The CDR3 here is CASSPTGQPNTEAFF. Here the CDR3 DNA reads TGTGCCAGCAGCCCAACGGGACAGCCGAACACTGAAGCTTTCTTT.